The present entry profiles one TCR beta chain with its context. Germline is not matched at one junction end, which may reflect a read error. Per the authors' pipeline: Cell counts per sample came from amplifying reference gene primers. Sequencing was performed with immunoSEQ multiplex PCR; in TCRdb, only in-frame clones are kept and a portion is missing. V and J calls and clone size are those listed in that table; D and trimming were worked out from the DNA. The data contain tens of thousands of clones, 84% of them singletons. This record belongs to a study of blood T cell repertoires in COVID-19. About the research overall: COVID-19 samples from acute and convalescent phases originated in the United States, Italy and Spain. T cells, B-cell-depleted T cells, or PBMCs provided the cDNA or gDNA that served as material.

From germline, CDR1 is SGHVS and CDR2 FQNEAQ. The CDR3 sequence is 14 residues long. Sequencing was done on a sample of peripheral blood. The sequence was collected from a human donor in a cohort sampled during active COVID-19. J is TRBJ1-1 and V is TRBV7-8; TRBD1 is a possible D gene (6 bases). The CDR3 DNA reads as TGTGCCAGCAGCTTAAAACTCTGGGACACCGAAGCTTTCTTT. Protein product: CASSLKLWDTEAFF.